This record concerns one T cell receptor beta chain sequence. This clone is labeled medium-sized (0.01 to 0.1%). Its antigen specificity is not known. Base qualities are not recorded, but no much larger clone differs from it by a single base. This specimen includes other DNA sequences encoding the same CDR3. CDR1 is given as SGHRS and CDR2 as YFSETQ, both from the germline V gene. The CDR3 numbers 15 residues from cysteine through phenylalanine. CDR3 DNA is the only sequence kept; it has 45 bases, read in frame from the first base. The V end loses 1 base and the J end loses 4 bases, and a stretch of 14 bases separates them. Library method: PCR. TCRdb records Illumina HiSeq 4000 as the sequencer. The TCR beta-chain CDR3 region of each patient was profiled by high-throughput sequencing. On the study's bioinformatics: The researchers built a classifier to tell apart papillary thyroid cancer patients with distant metastasis, based on CDR3 differences among clinicopathological groups. The Shannon index was used to measure repertoire diversity, and the Morisita-Horn index was used to measure how similar tumor and blood repertoires were. The public sequencing data were trimmed at Q25 with fastp and processed into clonotypes with MiXCR by TCRdb, which kept only in-frame beta chains. TCRdb, not the authors, supplied the V and J calls. This sample gives roughly 18,000 clones in total; 30% to 35% of them show up just once. The ten most abundant clones make up roughly 15% of the sample.

The entry originates in a study of metastatic and nonmetastatic thyroid tumors (dated by TCRdb to about 2020). Regarding the study in general: Repertoires from peripheral blood and from tumor or nodule tissue samples of malignant and benign thyroid patients were compared.

General study outcomes and caveats: TCR beta diversity was reported as significantly higher in malignant tumors than in benign nodules, in both blood and tumor samples.

None of the patients had been given any treatment before thyroid surgery. Using T-cell receptor beta sequencing, the researchers looked back retrospectively at clinical samples from patients, gathered between about 2011 and 2019. The source of this sequence is a female donor with papillary thyroid cancer or a benign thyroid nodule (not recorded which). Some clones in this sample may be carry-over from other donors' samples. The sequenced material came from tumor tissue. The sequence joins TRBV5-1 to TRBJ2-5; a tentative D match to TRBD2 spans 6 bases. The CDR3 region reads CASSLMSGVAETQYF. In nucleotides, the sequence is TGCGCCAGCAGCTTGATGTCGGGGGTGGCAGAGACCCAGTACTTC.